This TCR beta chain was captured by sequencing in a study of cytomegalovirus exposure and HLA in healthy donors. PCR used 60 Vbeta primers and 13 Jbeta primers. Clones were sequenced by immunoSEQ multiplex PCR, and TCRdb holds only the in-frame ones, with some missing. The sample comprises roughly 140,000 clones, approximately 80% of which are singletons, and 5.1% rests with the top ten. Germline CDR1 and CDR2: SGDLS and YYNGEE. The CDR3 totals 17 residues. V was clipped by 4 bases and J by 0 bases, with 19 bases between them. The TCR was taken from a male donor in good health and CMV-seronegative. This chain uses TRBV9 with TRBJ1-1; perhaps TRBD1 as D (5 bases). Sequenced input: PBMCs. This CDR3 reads CASSPGGSGTMNTEAFF. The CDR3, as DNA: TGTGCCAGCAGCCCGGGAGGGTCCGGGACGATGAACACTGAAGCTTTCTTT.